Included here is one TCR beta chain sequence, with context. The data belong to a study of blood T cell repertoires in COVID-19. As handled by the study authors: Reference gene primer amplification yielded estimated nucleated cell counts. Libraries were prepared by immunoSEQ multiplex PCR; TCRdb keeps only in-frame clonotypes and omits some of them. V and J calls and clone size are given by that table; D and trimming were obtained from the DNA. Found here are around 230,000 clones, around 85% of them singletons; the top ten hold roughly 9.6%. The ends lost 6 bases at V and 3 bases at J; junction bases unmatched: 7. The CDR3 is made up of 15 amino acids. Germline CDR1 and CDR2: LGHDT and YNNKEL (reference sequence).

The rearrangement uses TRBV3-1 (or the pseudogene TRBV3-2) and TRBJ2-1, with TRBD1 identical over 8 bases. The sequencing input was peripheral blood. The TCR was taken from a woman over 75 with acute or convalescent COVID-19. The CDR3 here is CASSLGTGDYNEQFF. For the CDR3, the DNA is TGTGCCAGCAGTCTCGGGACAGGAGACTACAATGAGCAGTTCTTC.